This entry lists 4 T cell receptor beta chains sequenced from one sample in a study of shared clonotypes between healthy human individuals. TCRdb keeps only in-frame clones here, not all; method: immunoSEQ multiplex PCR. The sample records roughly 2.5 million clones, about 92% being singletons. The sample taken for sequencing was naive CD4+ T cells sorted from blood. Subset: CD45RA+ positively selected. The receptors here all came from a man in his late teens or twenties in good health.

This rearrangement joins TRBV28 to TRBJ1-6; D remains ambiguous. This CDR3 has 11 amino acids. The V and J ends lost 6 bases and 10 bases respectively, with 7 bases between them. Germline CDR1 reads MDHEN; CDR2 reads SYDVKM. The CDR3 reads CASSTDSPLHF. The CDR3 nucleotides are TGTGCCAGCAGCACCGACTCACCCCTCCACTTT.

The rearrangement uses TRBV28 and TRBJ2-7; TRBD1 matches at 7 bases. CDR3 length equals 12 residues. CDR1 and CDR2 from the germline V gene are MDHEN and SYDVKM. Trimming at V came to 5 bases and at J to 2 bases, leaving 0 bases not matched to a gene. CDR3 sequence reads: CASSRGPYEQYF. CDR3 sequence (DNA): TGTGCCAGCAGTAGGGGGCCCTACGAGCAGTACTTC.

The chain has TRBV6-5 and TRBJ2-1, with D maybe TRBD2 (7 bases). V lost 5 bases, J lost 14 bases, and 13 bases lay in between. There are 11 residues in the CDR3. Germline V gene data show CDR1 as MNHEY and CDR2 as SVGAGI. CDR3 loop: CASSQGGGEFF. The CDR3 bases are TGTGCCAGCAGTCAAGGGGGGGGTGAGTTCTTC.

This clone was observed once. The genes are TRBV18 and TRBJ2-3; D not resolved. Germline CDR1 is KGHSH and CDR2 is LQKENI. The CDR3 consists of 14 residues. V lost 1 base, J lost 5 bases, and 10 bases lay in between. CDR3 DNA sequence: TGTGCCAGCTCACCACAGATGGGCCTAGATACGCAGTATTTT. It codes for CASSPQMGLDTQYF.